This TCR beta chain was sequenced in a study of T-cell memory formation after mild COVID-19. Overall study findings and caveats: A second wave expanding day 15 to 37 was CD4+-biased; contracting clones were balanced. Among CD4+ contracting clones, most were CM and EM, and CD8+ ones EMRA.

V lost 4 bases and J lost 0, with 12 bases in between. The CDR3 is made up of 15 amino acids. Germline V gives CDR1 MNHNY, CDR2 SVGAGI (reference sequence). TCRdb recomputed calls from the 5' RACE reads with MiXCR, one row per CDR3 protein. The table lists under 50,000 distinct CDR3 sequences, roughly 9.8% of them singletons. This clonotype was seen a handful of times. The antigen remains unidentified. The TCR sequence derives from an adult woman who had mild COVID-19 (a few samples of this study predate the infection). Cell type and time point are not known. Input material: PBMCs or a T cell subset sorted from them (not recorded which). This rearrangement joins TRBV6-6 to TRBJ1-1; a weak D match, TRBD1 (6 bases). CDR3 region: CASSSSTGMNTEAFF. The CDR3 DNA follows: TGTGCCAGCAGTTCATCGACAGGTATGAACACTGAAGCTTTCTTT.